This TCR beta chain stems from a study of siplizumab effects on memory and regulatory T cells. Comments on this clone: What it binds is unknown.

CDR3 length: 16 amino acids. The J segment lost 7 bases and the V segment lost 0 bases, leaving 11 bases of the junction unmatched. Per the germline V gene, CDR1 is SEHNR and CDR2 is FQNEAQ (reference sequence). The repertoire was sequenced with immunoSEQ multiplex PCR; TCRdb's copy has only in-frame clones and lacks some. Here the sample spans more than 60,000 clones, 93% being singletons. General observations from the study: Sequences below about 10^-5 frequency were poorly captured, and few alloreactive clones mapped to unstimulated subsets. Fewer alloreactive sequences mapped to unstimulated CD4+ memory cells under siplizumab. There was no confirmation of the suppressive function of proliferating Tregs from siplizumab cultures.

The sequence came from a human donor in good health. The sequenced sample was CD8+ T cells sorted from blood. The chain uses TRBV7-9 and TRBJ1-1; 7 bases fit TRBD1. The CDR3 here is CASSLAGTGVADEAFF. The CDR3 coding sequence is TGTGCCAGCAGCTTAGCGGGAACAGGGGTTGCGGATGAAGCTTTCTTT.